This entry describes one T cell receptor beta chain. No antigen is known for it. The sample originates from a study of cytomegalovirus exposure and HLA in healthy donors. Study-wide points: In a later analysis, a missense DCLRE1C variant was linked to TCR beta V- and J-gene trimming. What was likely a sequencing artifact was a cluster of highly shared sequence variants.

Everyone who donated was a healthy bone marrow donor. PCR primers comprised 60 Vbeta and 13 Jbeta primers. Assay used: immunoSEQ multiplex PCR; TCRdb lists only in-frame clones, some missing. Listed are approximately 47,000 clones; about a sixth falls within the top ten. J gave up 3 bases and V 5 bases, and 1 base lay outside the gene matches. Germline V lookup: CDR1 DFQATT, CDR2 SNEGSKA (reference sequence). This CDR3 spans 11 amino acids. This receptor was obtained from a male donor in good health and CMV-seronegative. The sample consisted of PBMCs. The genes are TRBV20-1 and TRBJ2-7; 7 nucleotides agree with TRBD1. In DNA, the CDR3 is TGCAGTGCTTGGGACAGCTACGAGCAGTACTTC. Residues: CSAWDSYEQYF.